This entry concerns a single T cell receptor beta chain. Its antigen is currently unknown. The CDR3 covers 13 residues. Germline V lookup: CDR1 SGHTA, CDR2 FQGNSA. The ends were cut back, 5 bases at V and 4 bases at J, with 9 bases in the middle. Of the isolated RNA, all was reverse transcribed, and so the sequenced material was expressed TCRB transcripts. Method: immunoSEQ multiplex PCR; TCRdb's copy keeps in-frame clones and lacks some. The sample holds about 270,000 clones, roughly an eighth seen once. These data come from a study of beta chain features in type 1 diabetes. Study-level results: Across all four CD4+ subsets, people with type 1 diabetes showed modestly shorter TCRB CDR3s.

This sequence was found in a man under 40 with type 1 diabetes. The chain joins TRBV7-2 to TRBJ1-5; D is unclear. Specimen: naive CD4+ T cells from blood. This chain's CDR3 is CASSRAGNQPQHF. Written as DNA, the CDR3 is TGTGCCAGCAGCCGAGCCGGGAATCAGCCCCAGCATTTT.